This T cell receptor beta chain originates from a study of early T cells in non-severe SARS-CoV-2 infection. In the study overall: Sequencing input comprised bulk RNA from unsorted whole blood; chain pairing was not available. Notes on the study in general: VDJdb matching, biased toward anti-spike CD8 responses, missed private and CD4 specificities.

As part of library construction, unique molecular identifiers were attached to individual cDNA molecules. TCRdb redid the calling of the 5' RACE reads with MiXCR, one entry per CDR3 protein. The data contain 75,000 to 100,000 distinct CDR3 sequences, approximately 14% of them singletons. Trimming removed 2 bases from V and 7 bases from J, with 18 bases in between. This CDR3 region has 16 residues. This clonotype was seen ten or more times. Antigen unknown. This rearrangement joins TRBV12-3 or TRBV12-4 to TRBJ2-1; D is unresolved. Input material: whole blood. This TCR was recovered from an adult who was a healthcare worker with PCR-confirmed SARS-CoV-2 infection or an uninfected control (not recorded which). The DNA of the CDR3 is TGTGCCAGCAGTTTAATGGTCGACCGACCCACAAATGAGCAGTTCTTC. This codes for CASSLMVDRPTNEQFF.